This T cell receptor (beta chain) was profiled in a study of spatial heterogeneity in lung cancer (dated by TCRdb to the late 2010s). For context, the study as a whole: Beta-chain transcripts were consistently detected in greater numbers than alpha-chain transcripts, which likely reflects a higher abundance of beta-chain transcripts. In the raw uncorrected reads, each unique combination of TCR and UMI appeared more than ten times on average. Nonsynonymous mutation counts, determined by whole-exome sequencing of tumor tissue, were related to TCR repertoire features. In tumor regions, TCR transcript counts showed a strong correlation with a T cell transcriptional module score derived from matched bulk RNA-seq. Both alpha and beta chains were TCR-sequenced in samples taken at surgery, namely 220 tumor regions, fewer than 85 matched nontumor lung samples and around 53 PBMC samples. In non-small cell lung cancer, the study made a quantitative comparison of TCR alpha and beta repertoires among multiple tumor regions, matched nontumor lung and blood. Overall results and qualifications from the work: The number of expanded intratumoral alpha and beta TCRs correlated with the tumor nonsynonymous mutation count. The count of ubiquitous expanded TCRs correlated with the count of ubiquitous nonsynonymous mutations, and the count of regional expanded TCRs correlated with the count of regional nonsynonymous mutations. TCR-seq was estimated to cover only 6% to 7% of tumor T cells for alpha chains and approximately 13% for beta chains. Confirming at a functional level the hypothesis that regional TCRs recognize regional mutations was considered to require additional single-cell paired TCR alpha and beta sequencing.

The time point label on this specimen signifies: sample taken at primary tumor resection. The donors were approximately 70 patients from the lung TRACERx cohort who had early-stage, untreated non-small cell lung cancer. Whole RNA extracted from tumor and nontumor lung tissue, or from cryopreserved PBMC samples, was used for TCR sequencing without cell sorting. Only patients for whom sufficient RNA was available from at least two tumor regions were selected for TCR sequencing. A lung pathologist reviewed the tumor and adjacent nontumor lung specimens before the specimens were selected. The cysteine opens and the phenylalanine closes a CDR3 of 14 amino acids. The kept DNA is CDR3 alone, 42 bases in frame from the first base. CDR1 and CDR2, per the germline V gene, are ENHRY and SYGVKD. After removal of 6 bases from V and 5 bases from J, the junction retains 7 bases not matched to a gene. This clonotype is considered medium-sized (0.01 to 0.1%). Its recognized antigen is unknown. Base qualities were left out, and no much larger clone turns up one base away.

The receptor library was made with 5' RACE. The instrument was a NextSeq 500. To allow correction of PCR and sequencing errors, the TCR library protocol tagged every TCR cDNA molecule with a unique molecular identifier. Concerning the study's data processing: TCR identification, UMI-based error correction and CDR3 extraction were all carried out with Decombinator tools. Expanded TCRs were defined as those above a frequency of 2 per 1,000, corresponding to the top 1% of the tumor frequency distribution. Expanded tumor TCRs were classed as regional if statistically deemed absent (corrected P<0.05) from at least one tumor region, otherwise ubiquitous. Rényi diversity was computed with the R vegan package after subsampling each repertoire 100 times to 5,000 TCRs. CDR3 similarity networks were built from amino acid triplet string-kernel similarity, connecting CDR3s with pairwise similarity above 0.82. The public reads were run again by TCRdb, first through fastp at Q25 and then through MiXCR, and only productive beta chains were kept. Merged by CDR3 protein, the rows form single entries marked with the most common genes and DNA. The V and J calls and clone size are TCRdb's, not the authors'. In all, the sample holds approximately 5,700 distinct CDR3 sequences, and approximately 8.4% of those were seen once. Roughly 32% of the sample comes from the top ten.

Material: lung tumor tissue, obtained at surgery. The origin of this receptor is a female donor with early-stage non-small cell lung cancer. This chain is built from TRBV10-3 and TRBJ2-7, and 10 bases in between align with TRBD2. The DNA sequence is TGTGCCATCAGCTCGATAGCGGGAGGCAACGAGCAGTACTTC. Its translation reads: CAISSIAGGNEQYF.